This is a list of T cell receptor beta chains from one sample in a study of human T cells and chemical hapten exposure. TCRdb re-analysed the RACE reads in MiXCR, keeping a single row per CDR3 protein. The profile covers 100,000 to 150,000 distinct CDR3 sequences, with approximately 9.1% appearing a single time and 1.5% to 2% taken by the ten largest. Sequenced input: whole blood. These receptor sequences come from a male donor in good health. Some clones in this sample may be carry-over from other donors' samples. CDR3s include the opening cysteine and the closing phenylalanine or tryptophan. The order of the fields is V gene, clone size, J gene, D gene, CDR3 protein, CDR3 DNA. D genes are given only for firm matches. Size is omitted from some rows. Given values are once, few, many or a class for expanded clones.

TRBV24-1,-,TRBJ2-1,TRBD2,CATSDSREGGYNEQFF,TGTGCCACCAGTGATTCGCGGGAGGGGGGTTACAATGAGCAGTTCTTC
TRBV5-4,many,TRBJ1-2,-,CASSLSAGDYGYTF,TGTGCCAGCAGCTTGTCGGCAGGGGACTATGGCTACACCTTC
TRBV3-1,many,TRBJ1-1,-,CASSQQGSRGTEAFF,TGTGCCAGCAGCCAACAAGGGAGTCGCGGCACTGAAGCTTTCTTT
TRBV6-6,-,TRBJ1-1,-,CASSPDRPPYEAFF,TGTGCCAGCAGCCCCGACAGGCCCCCTTATGAAGCTTTCTTT
TRBV4-1,few,TRBJ1-2,-,CASSQERGSYGYTF,TGCGCCAGCAGCCAAGAACGGGGCTCCTATGGCTACACCTTC
TRBV3-1,-,TRBJ2-3,TRBD2,CASSQGVASGYTQYF,TGTGCCAGCAGCCAGGGGGTGGCTAGCGGGTATACGCAGTATTTT
TRBV27,-,TRBJ2-1,TRBD2,CASSRAGDYNEQFF,TGTGCCAGCAGCCGAGCGGGGGATTACAATGAGCAGTTCTTC
TRBV27,-,TRBJ1-5,TRBD1,CASSARTGSSQPQHF,TGTGCCAGCAGTGCAAGGACAGGGAGCTCCCAGCCCCAGCATTTT
TRBV5-1,many,TRBJ2-7,TRBD1,CASTRDRGRVINEQYF,TGCGCCAGCACCCGGGACAGGGGGCGAGTAATTAACGAGCAGTACTTC
TRBV27,many,TRBJ2-3,-,CASSPRPDTDTQYF,TGTGCCAGCAGCCCGAGGCCGGACACAGATACGCAGTATTTT
TRBV27,-,TRBJ2-7,-,CASSLRQPSTYEQYF,TGTGCCAGCAGTTTAAGACAGCCCAGTACCTACGAGCAGTACTTC
TRBV12-3/TRBV12-4,many,TRBJ2-5,-,CASSLIGTTQYF,TGTGCCAGCAGTTTAATCGGGACGACCCAGTACTTC
TRBV7-3,many,TRBJ2-7,TRBD2,CASSLHGGGTYEQYF,TGTGCCAGCAGCTTACATGGGGGGGGGACCTACGAGCAGTACTTC
TRBV5-1,-,TRBJ2-1,-,CASSLGDSGNNEQFF,TGCGCCAGCAGCTTGGGGGACAGCGGGAACAATGAGCAGTTCTTC
TRBV25-1,few,TRBJ1-6,TRBD1,CASSRRGQGDNSPLHF,TGTGCCAGCAGTCGGAGGGGACAGGGGGACAATTCACCCCTCCACTTT
TRBV2,-,TRBJ2-3,TRBD2,CASSDSSGGTDTQYF,TGTGCCAGCAGTGATTCTAGCGGGGGCACAGATACGCAGTATTTT
TRBV7-9,many,TRBJ1-5,-,CASSSDAGYSNQPQHF,TGTGCCAGCAGCTCCGATGCGGGGTATAGCAATCAGCCCCAGCATTTT
TRBV7-9,-,TRBJ2-7,TRBD1,CASSPPGSQGSSYEQYF,TGTGCCAGCAGCCCACCAGGATCACAGGGGTCCTCCTACGAGCAGTACTTC
TRBV10-3,-,TRBJ2-1,TRBD1,CAISDPRGTGAPRQFF,TGTGCCATCAGTGACCCACGGGGGACAGGGGCCCCCAGGCAGTTCTTC
TRBV20-1,few,TRBJ2-3,-,CSASGATDTQYF,TGCAGTGCTAGCGGGGCCACAGATACGCAGTATTTT
TRBV7-2,-,TRBJ1-4,-,CASSPGGATGEKLFF,TGTGCCAGCAGCCCGGGCGGGGCGACGGGGGAAAAACTGTTTTTT
TRBV27,many,TRBJ1-5,TRBD1,CATRDRSSNQPQHF,TGTGCCACTCGGGACAGGAGTAGCAATCAGCCCCAGCATTTT
TRBV7-9,few,TRBJ2-7,-,CASSFPEDRFYEQYF,TGTGCCAGCAGCTTCCCCGAAGACAGGTTCTACGAGCAGTACTTC
TRBV7-2,few,TRBJ1-2,-,CASSKTQGNGYTF,TGTGCCAGCAGCAAGACTCAGGGGAATGGCTACACCTTC
TRBV27,many,TRBJ2-7,-,CASSPTGSSYEQYF,TGTGCCAGCAGTCCGACGGGAAGCTCCTACGAGCAGTACTTC
TRBV6-4,-,TRBJ1-1,-,CASSVGMNTEAFF,TGTGCCAGCAGTGTGGGTATGAACACTGAAGCTTTCTTT
TRBV7-2,few,TRBJ2-3,-,CASSLGWGGQDTQYF,TGTGCCAGCAGCTTAGGGTGGGGGGGCCAAGATACGCAGTATTTT
TRBV11-2,-,TRBJ1-3,-,CASSTPRTSSGNTIYF,TGTGCCAGCAGCACCCCTCGGACAAGCTCTGGAAACACCATATATTTT
TRBV7-2,many,TRBJ2-1,TRBD2,CAARVAGGSSYNEQFF,TGTGCCGCCCGGGTCGCGGGGGGAAGCTCCTACAATGAGCAGTTCTTC
TRBV6-1,many,TRBJ2-2,TRBD2,CASSIWTSGNTGELFF,TGTGCCAGCAGTATCTGGACTAGCGGAAACACCGGGGAGCTGTTTTTT
TRBV19,-,TRBJ1-5,-,CASSTNRGNQPQHF,TGTGCCAGTAGCACCAACAGGGGCAATCAGCCCCAGCATTTT
TRBV5-5,many,TRBJ2-3,-,CASSLPDTDTQYF,TGTGCCAGCAGCTTGCCAGACACAGATACGCAGTATTTT
TRBV20-1,many,TRBJ2-3,-,CSARRTEEGSDTQYF,TGCAGTGCCCGTCGGACGGAAGAGGGCTCAGATACGCAGTATTTT
TRBV15,-,TRBJ2-6,-,CATSSGLRHSGANVLTF,TGTGCCACCAGCAGCGGGCTGAGACACTCTGGGGCCAACGTCCTGACTTTC
TRBV5-1,-,TRBJ2-1,-,CASSLVGRGAEDNEQFF,TGCGCCAGCAGCTTGGTGGGCCGGGGGGCCGAGGACAATGAGCAGTTCTTC
TRBV12-3/TRBV12-4,-,TRBJ2-1,-,CASSPRGPSSYNEQFF,TGTGCCAGCAGCCCCCGGGGACCGAGCTCCTACAATGAGCAGTTCTTC
TRBV9,few,TRBJ2-2,-,CASSGGNTGELFF,TGTGCCAGCAGCGGGGGGAACACCGGGGAGCTGTTTTTT
TRBV29-1,many,TRBJ2-7,-,CSVLWALGYEQYF,TGCAGCGTCCTTTGGGCCCTGGGCTACGAGCAGTACTTC
TRBV7-9,few,TRBJ1-5,TRBD1,CASSADRANQPQHF,TGTGCCAGCAGCGCCGACAGGGCGAATCAGCCCCAGCATTTT
TRBV4-3,many,TRBJ1-2,-,CASSQDVQAPYGYTF,TGCGCCAGCAGCCAAGATGTTCAGGCGCCCTATGGCTACACCTTC
TRBV12-3/TRBV12-4,few,TRBJ1-1,-,CASSWDGPNTEAFF,TGTGCCAGCAGTTGGGACGGTCCGAACACTGAAGCTTTCTTT
TRBV2,many,TRBJ1-1,-,CASNSAENTEAFF,TGTGCCAGCAATTCGGCGGAGAACACTGAAGCTTTCTTT
TRBV7-4,-,TRBJ2-5,TRBD1,CASSHSTGNETQYF,TGTGCCAGCAGCCACTCGACAGGGAATGAGACCCAGTACTTC
TRBV20-1,few,TRBJ2-1,-,CSAQWENPYNEQFF,TGCAGTGCTCAATGGGAGAATCCCTACAATGAGCAGTTCTTC
TRBV12-3/TRBV12-4,few,TRBJ1-5,-,CASSPGKVGPQHF,TGTGCCAGCAGTCCCGGTAAGGTGGGGCCCCAGCATTTT
TRBV12-3/TRBV12-4,few,TRBJ2-1,TRBD2,CASSFKAGADNEQFF,TGTGCCAGCAGTTTTAAAGCGGGAGCGGACAATGAGCAGTTCTTC
TRBV9,-,TRBJ2-7,TRBD1,CASSVGVDRVDEQYF,TGTGCCAGCAGCGTAGGGGTCGACAGGGTCGACGAGCAGTACTTC
TRBV29-1,few,TRBJ1-2,-,CSVGGRNNLRYGYTF,TGCAGCGTTGGAGGCAGGAACAACCTCAGATATGGCTACACCTTC
TRBV4-3,many,TRBJ2-3,-,CASSHPETDTQYF,TGCGCCAGCAGCCATCCGGAGACAGATACGCAGTATTTT
TRBV10-3,few,TRBJ2-7,-,CAISESSREQYF,TGTGCCATCAGTGAGTCGTCGCGCGAGCAGTACTTC
TRBV7-9,many,TRBJ1-5,-,CASSPQENQPQHF,TGTGCCAGCAGCCCACAGGAAAATCAGCCCCAGCATTTT
TRBV5-4,-,TRBJ2-1,-,CASSLLVWGSNYNEQFF,TGTGCCAGCAGCTTGCTTGTATGGGGATCTAACTACAATGAGCAGTTCTTC